Reported below is one T cell receptor beta chain. Per the germline V gene, CDR1 is MNHNY and CDR2 is SVGAGI (reference sequence). This CDR3 contains 13 residues. V shed 9 bases, J shed 9 bases, and the junction held 5 bases outside the gene matches. Here immunoSEQ multiplex PCR was the method, and the copy in TCRdb shows in-frame clones only, minus some. Of thousands of clones in the sample, around 81% were seen once. The entry originates in a study of tumor-infiltrating lymphocytes in localized non-small cell lung cancer. The chain links TRBV6-6 to TRBJ2-1; 13 bases are a match to TRBD2. The specimen was lung tumor tissue. The TCR originated in a human donor with non-small cell lung cancer. CDR3 region: CASRTSGSAEQFF. The DNA of the CDR3 is TGTGCCAGTCGGACTAGCGGGAGTGCTGAGCAGTTCTTC.